A single sample gave rise to the 21 T cell receptor beta chains below, sequenced in a study of shared clonotypes between healthy human individuals. TCRdb's table, derived via immunoSEQ multiplex PCR, lists solely in-frame clones and lacks some. The top ten hold about 12% of the sample, which has fewer than 600,000 clones, approximately 80% seen once. Sequenced input: PBMCs. These TCRs come from a woman aged 35 to 49 in good health. Some clones in this sample may be carry-over from other donors' samples.

This chain uses TRBV11-2 with TRBJ2-1; TRBD2 matches at 10 bases. Germline assignment: CDR1 SGHAT and CDR2 FQNNGV. This CDR3 contains 15 residues. Trimming removed 6 bases from V and 1 base from J; junction bases left unmatched: 3. This CDR3 reads CASSQREGSYNEQFF. CDR3 DNA sequence: TGTGCCAGCAGTCAGCGGGAGGGGTCCTACAATGAGCAGTTCTTC.

The J gene is TRBJ2-7, the V gene TRBV2; 9 bases match TRBD1. V dropped 3 bases and J dropped 6; count of bases not matched to a gene: 9. There are 15 residues in the CDR3. Germline V gene data show CDR1 as SNHLY and CDR2 as FYNNEI. The CDR3 reads CASSDADRGSSEQYF. Here the CDR3 DNA reads TGTGCCAGCAGTGATGCGGACAGGGGAAGCTCCGAGCAGTACTTC.

In its sample, this clone was seen a few times. The gene calls are TRBV19 and TRBJ1-5; D gene unclear. This CDR3 is built from 16 residues. CDR1 is LNHDA, CDR2 SQIVND, per germline (reference sequence). The ends were cut back, 6 bases at V and 0 bases at J, with 15 bases in the middle. CDR3 bases: TGTGCCAGTAGCCCGTCCGGGGTAGATAGCAATCAGCCCCAGCATTTT. Its translation: CASSPSGVDSNQPQHF.

The V call is TRBV7-8, the J call TRBJ2-2; TRBD2 matches at 9 bases. After removal of 0 bases from V and 2 bases from J, the junction contained 1 base not matched to a gene. This CDR3 spans 16 amino acids. Germline V gene sequence: CDR1 SGHVS, CDR2 FQNEAQ. The CDR3 DNA reads as TGTGCCAGCAGCTTAGCTAGCGGGAGAAACACCGGGGAGCTGTTTTTT. Translating it yields CASSLASGRNTGELFF.

V is TRBV7-3 and J is TRBJ2-2; 11 bases agree with TRBD2. There are 17 residues in the CDR3. Germline V gene sequence: CDR1 SGHTA, CDR2 FQGTGA. With 1 base clipped from V and 3 bases from J, the junction kept 4 bases outside the gene matches. This CDR3 is CASSLRGLADYTGELFF. The CDR3 DNA sequence: TGTGCCAGCAGCTTAAGGGGACTAGCGGATTACACCGGGGAGCTGTTTTTT.

The chain couples TRBV5-6 to TRBJ1-4, with 9 positions matching TRBD1. With V trimmed by 4 bases and J by 4 bases, 11 bases remained unmatched. CDR1 is SGHDT and CDR2 is YYEEEE in the germline V gene. The CDR3 runs 17 residues. The CDR3 reads CASSKGTGTFSNEKLFF. CDR3 coding DNA: TGTGCCAGCAGCAAAGGGACAGGGACATTTAGTAATGAAAAACTGTTTTTT. Variable domain in full (rest from reference TRBV5-6 and TRBJ1-4): DAGVTQSPTHLIKTRGQQVTLRCSPKSGHDTVSWYQQALGQGPQFIFQYYEEEERQRGNFPDRFSGHQFPNYSSELNVNALLLGDSALYLCASSKGTGTFSNEKLFFGSGTQLSVL.

The chain couples TRBV9 to TRBJ2-7; 7 positions agree with TRBD2. Germline loops: CDR1 SGDLS, CDR2 YYNGEE. The length of the CDR3 is 17 residues. J lost 6 bases, V lost 2 bases, and 17 bases had no gene match. CDR3 protein: CASSVGGGPPGPGEQYF. The DNA of the CDR3 is TGTGCCAGCAGCGTCGGGGGAGGGCCCCCCGGACCTGGCGAGCAGTACTTC. Full variable domain (missing parts from reference TRBV9 and TRBJ2-7): DSGVTQTPKHLITATGQRVTLRCSPRSGDLSVYWYQQSLDQGLQFLIQYYNGEERAKGNILERFSAQQFPDLHSELNLSSLELGDSALYFCASSVGGGPPGPGEQYFGPGTRLTVT.

The chain carries TRBV18 and TRBJ2-5; a weak D match, TRBD1 (6 bases). V lost 3 bases and J lost 1, with 15 bases in between. The CDR3 is 16 residues long. The germline CDR1 and CDR2 sequences are KGHSH and LQKENI. The CDR3 nucleotides are TGTGCCAGCTCACCTCGCCCGGGACACTTCCAAGAGACCCAGTACTTC. This encodes CASSPRPGHFQETQYF.

This chain connects TRBV7-9 to TRBJ1-2; the match to TRBD1 covers 8 bases. V dropped 4 bases and J dropped 8; count of bases not matched to a gene: 12. Germline V gene sequence: CDR1 SEHNR, CDR2 FQNEAQ (reference sequence). The CDR3 runs to 15 residues. CDR3 nucleotides: TGTGCCAGCAGCTCCAGATTGACAGGGGAGTTCGGCTACACCTTC. Translated, it gives CASSSRLTGEFGYTF.

There are a few counts of this clone. This chain uses TRBV7-3 with TRBJ2-7, with D unclear. The CDR3 covers 14 residues. V lost 5 bases and J lost 0, with 11 bases in between. The germline V gene has CDR1 SGHTA and CDR2 FQGTGA. This chain's CDR3 is CASSPSSSSYEQYF. CDR3 DNA: TGTGCCAGCAGCCCCTCCTCGAGCTCCTACGAGCAGTACTTC.

On this clone: A read error may explain this, as a much larger clone is one base away. Other DNA sequences in this sample translate to the same CDR3. V and J are TRBV28 and TRBJ1-4, with 10 bases aligning to TRBD1. J was trimmed by 6 bases and V by 5 bases; bases with no gene match: 3. CDR3 length: 14 amino acids. CDR1 and CDR2 from the germline V gene are MDHEN and SYDVKM. The DNA for the CDR3 is TGTGCCAGCAGTGACAGGGGGCGCGATGAAAAACTGTTTTTT. It is translated as CASSDRGRDEKLFF.

This rearrangement joins TRBV11-2 to TRBJ1-2; no definite D call. V lost 1 base, J lost 4 bases, and 10 bases lay in between. The germline CDR1 and CDR2 sequences are SGHAT and FQNNGV. This CDR3 has 14 residues. The CDR3 protein is CASSLGADFYGYTF. The DNA for the CDR3 is TGTGCCAGCAGCTTAGGAGCAGATTTCTATGGCTACACCTTC.

This chain uses TRBV19 with TRBJ2-1, with TRBD2 matching over 8 bases. The V gene's germline CDR1 is LNHDA and CDR2 SQIVND (reference sequence). J lost 4 bases, V lost 3 bases, and 5 bases had no gene match. This CDR3 spans 15 amino acids. In nucleotides, the CDR3 is TGTGCCAGTAGTATTGAGCGGGAGACTTACAATGAGCAGTTCTTC. It specifies CASSIERETYNEQFF.

This clone came up a few times. This chain joins TRBV7-2 and TRBJ2-1; TRBD1 matches 7 bases. Trimming took 2 bases from V and 4 from J; bases not matched to a gene: 8. The CDR3 length is 16 residues. Germline-derived CDR1 and CDR2 are SGHTA and FQGNSA. The CDR3 region has the DNA TGTGCCAGCAGCTTACCCGGGACAGAAGTGTACAATGAGCAGTTCTTC. Protein: CASSLPGTEVYNEQFF.

The chain has TRBV6-1 and TRBJ2-7; 8 bases line up with TRBD1. V gave up 7 bases and J gave up 8 bases; unmatched junction bases: 10. The germline gives CDR1 MNHNS, CDR2 SASEGT. The CDR3 consists of 13 residues. The CDR3: CASNPGQGLQQYF. The CDR3 region has the DNA TGTGCCAGCAACCCCGGACAGGGCCTCCAGCAGTACTTC.

The chain joins TRBV6-1 to TRBJ1-5; D perhaps matches TRBD1 (5 bases). V lost 11 bases and J 4 bases, leaving 15 bases between the germline ends. The germline V gene has CDR1 MNHNS and CDR2 SASEGT. The CDR3 covers 13 residues. The CDR3 region is CAGTDGKNQPQHF. CDR3 DNA sequence: TGTGCCGGGACGGACGGCAAGAATCAGCCCCAGCATTTT.

Concerning this clone: A far more abundant clone sits one base away, making this likely a read error. The chain couples TRBV9 to TRBJ2-7; D call uncertain. The ends were cut back, 4 bases at V and 0 bases at J, with 11 bases in the middle. From germline, CDR1 is SGDLS and CDR2 YYNGEE. CDR3 length equals 14 residues. CDR3 amino acids: CASSRSSRSYEQYF. The CDR3, as DNA: TGTGCCAGCAGCCGGTCAAGCCGCTCCTACGAGCAGTACTTC. The full variable domain, with the rest looked up from reference TRBV9 and TRBJ2-7, is DSGVTQTPKHLITATGQRVTLRCSPRSGDLSVYWYQQSLDQGLQFLIQYYNGEERAKGNILERFSAQQFPDLHSELNLSSLELGDSALYFCASSRSSRSYEQYFGPGTRLTVT.

This clone was detected only a few times. J is TRBJ2-3 and V is TRBV5-1, with 9 bases lining up with TRBD2. This CDR3 has 16 residues. Germline-derived CDR1 and CDR2 are SGHRS and YFSETQ. J lost 3 bases, V lost 0 bases, and 5 bases had no gene match. The CDR3 region is CASSLVSGSRTDTQYF. The CDR3 DNA follows: TGCGCCAGCAGCTTGGTTAGCGGGAGTCGGACAGATACGCAGTATTTT.

The chain joins TRBV4-1 to TRBJ2-4; the match to TRBD2 covers 14 bases. The CDR3 has 18 amino acids. Germline V CDR1 and CDR2: MGHRA, YSYEKL. J lost 0 bases, V lost 5 bases, and 6 bases had no gene match. CDR3 sequence reads: CASSNGLAGGIAKNIQYF. CDR3 in DNA: TGCGCCAGCAGCAACGGACTAGCGGGAGGTATAGCCAAAAACATTCAGTACTTC.

This clone came up many times. The genes are TRBV5-1 and TRBJ2-5; TRBD2 agrees at 8 bases. CDR1 and CDR2 from the germline V gene are SGHRS and YFSETQ. The CDR3 is made up of 17 amino acids. V lost 3 bases, J lost 0 bases, and 10 bases stayed unmatched. CDR3 loop: CASSSPGTSDNQETQYF. Here the CDR3 DNA reads TGCGCCAGCAGCTCTCCCGGGACTAGTGACAACCAAGAGACCCAGTACTTC.

This chain joins TRBV18 and TRBJ1-2; D remains unclear. The CDR3 has 12 residues. V was shortened by 6 bases and J by 4 bases, with 9 bases between the two germline ends. Germline CDR1 KGHSH, CDR2 LQKENI. The CDR3 region is CASSSDVYGYTF. DNA of the CDR3: TGTGCCAGCTCTTCTGACGTCTATGGCTACACCTTC.